A single sample is the source of the 25 T cell receptor beta chains below, sequenced in a study of cytomegalovirus exposure and HLA in healthy donors. This table comes from immunoSEQ multiplex PCR, and its TCRdb copy is limited to in-frame clones, with some not included. The sample records 220,000 or so clones, roughly 83% being singletons. Sequenced sample: PBMCs. Every receptor here comes from a woman between 18 and 30 years old in good health and CMV-seronegative.

The V gene is TRBV27, the J gene TRBJ1-2, with 7 bases that match TRBD1. From germline, CDR1 is MNHEY and CDR2 SMNVEV (reference sequence). This CDR3 region has 15 residues. The junction had 8 bases not matched to a gene; V was cut back by 5 bases and J by 2 bases. The CDR3 bases are TGTGCCAGCAGTCTAAGAGACAGGGAAAACTATGGCTACACCTTC. Translating gives CASSLRDRENYGYTF.

The chain couples TRBV27 to TRBJ2-1; D might be TRBD1 or TRBD2, each matching 5 bases. Germline CDR1 and CDR2: MNHEY and SMNVEV (reference sequence). Trimming pared 6 bases from V and 9 bases from J, leaving 15 bases between. The CDR3 runs 13 residues. The CDR3 nucleotides read TGTGCCAGCAGACACTACGGGGCAAGTGAGCAGTTCTTC. This encodes CASRHYGASEQFF.

The gene calls are TRBV5-8 and TRBJ2-7; a weak D match, TRBD1 (5 bases). V lost 4 bases and J lost 1, with 12 bases in between. Looked up from germline, CDR1 is SGHTS and CDR2 is YDEGEE. This CDR3 is 14 amino acids long. CDR3 sequence reads: CASSPTVLSYEQYF. The CDR3 DNA sequence: TGTGCCAGCAGCCCGACAGTACTTTCCTACGAGCAGTACTTC.

The chain is built from TRBV27 and TRBJ2-7; 11 nucleotides align to TRBD2. Germline CDR1 MNHEY, CDR2 SMNVEV (reference sequence). The CDR3 totals 17 residues. Unmatched junction bases numbered 7, after V lost 3 bases and J lost 0 bases. The CDR3 DNA follows: TGTGCCAGCAGTTTCCGGACTAGCGGGTCTATCTCCTACGAGCAGTACTTC. This translates into CASSFRTSGSISYEQYF.

The chain's CDR3 is CASRGVLYGYTF. In nucleotides, the CDR3 is TGCGCCAGCCGCGGGGTCCTCTATGGCTACACCTTC. The rearrangement uses TRBV4-1 and TRBJ1-2; D is ambiguous. The CDR3 runs 12 residues. V gave up 8 bases and J gave up 4 bases, with 11 bases separating them. Germline V lookup: CDR1 MGHRA, CDR2 YSYEKL.

V usage is TRBV13 and J usage is TRBJ1-4; the D is unclear. Germline CDR1 and CDR2: PRHDT and FYEKMQ (reference sequence). The CDR3 runs 12 residues. Trimming stripped 1 base from V and 14 bases from J, with 11 bases between. The CDR3 reads CASSLAGRRLFF. DNA of the CDR3: TGTGCCAGCAGCTTAGCGGGCCGACGGCTGTTTTTT. The whole variable domain, remainder taken from reference TRBV13 and TRBJ1-4, is AAGVIQSPRHLIKEKRETATLKCYPIPRHDTVYWYQQGPGQDPQFLISFYEKMQSDKGSIPDRFSAQQFSDYHSELNMSSLELGDSALYFCASSLAGRRLFFGSGTQLSVL.

The V call is TRBV6-5, the J call TRBJ1-1, with TRBD1 matching over 7 bases. The CDR3 is 15 residues long. Trimming at V came to 6 bases and at J to 0 bases, leaving 7 bases not matched to a gene. Germline values: CDR1 MNHEY, CDR2 SVGAGI. The CDR3 region is CASRALDRLNTEAFF. Written as DNA, the CDR3 is TGTGCCAGCAGGGCCCTGGACAGGTTGAACACTGAAGCTTTCTTT.

V gene TRBV6-6 combines with J gene TRBJ1-2; 11 bases match TRBD1. The germline V gene has CDR1 MNHNY and CDR2 SVGAGI (reference sequence). With V trimmed by 5 bases and J by 4 bases, 9 bases remained unmatched. This CDR3 is built from 16 residues. The CDR3 loop reads CASSKSGTGGSYGYTF. The CDR3 region has the DNA TGTGCCAGCAGTAAATCCGGGACAGGGGGAAGCTATGGCTACACCTTC.

The CDR3 loop reads CATTRDPRGYGYTF. CDR3 nucleotides: TGTGCCACCACCCGGGATCCTAGGGGCTATGGCTACACCTTC. The rearrangement joins TRBV6-5 to TRBJ1-2; possibly TRBD1 for D (5 bases). The germline V and J ends were trimmed by 10 bases and 4 bases, with 19 bases remaining between them. This CDR3 region has 14 residues. Germline assignment: CDR1 MNHEY and CDR2 SVGAGI.

V is TRBV27 and J is TRBJ2-7, with a possible D match to TRBD2 (5 bases). Germline CDR1 is MNHEY and CDR2 is SMNVEV (reference sequence). The CDR3 spans 16 residues. Trimming stripped 5 bases from V and 2 bases from J, with 19 bases between. This chain's CDR3 is CASSMNFVGIPYEQYF. CDR3 DNA: TGTGCCAGCAGTATGAATTTTGTCGGGATCCCCTACGAGCAGTACTTC.

This clone has only one observation. This rearrangement joins TRBV25-1 to TRBJ1-4; 9 bases map to TRBD1. The CDR3 contains 16 residues. Germline V CDR1 and CDR2: MGHDK, SYGVNS. Losses at the gene ends were 3 bases for V and 5 bases for J; bases not matched to a gene: 7. The CDR3 is CASSDTGGEVNEKLFF. As DNA, the CDR3 is TGTGCCAGCAGTGATACAGGGGGCGAGGTCAATGAAAAACTGTTTTTT.

V is TRBV4-1 and J is TRBJ2-1, with 8 bases fitting TRBD2. The CDR3 is 16 residues long. CDR1 MGHRA and CDR2 YSYEKL come from the germline V gene. J lost 1 base, V lost 3 bases, and 5 bases had no gene match. As DNA, the CDR3 is TGCGCCAGCAGCCAGGCGGCGGGGGGTTCCTACAATGAGCAGTTCTTC. Translating it yields CASSQAAGGSYNEQFF.

This rearrangement joins TRBV5-6 to TRBJ1-4; D not certain. The CDR3 totals 14 residues. Germline CDR1 reads SGHDT; CDR2 reads YYEEEE. Trimming removed 1 base from V and 3 bases from J, with 7 bases in between. The CDR3, as DNA: TGTGCCAGCAGCTTGATGGGAGCTAATGAAAAACTGTTTTTT. This encodes CASSLMGANEKLFF.

This clone was counted only a few times. The V and J genes are TRBV7-9 and TRBJ1-1; D is perhaps TRBD1 (5 bases). Germline loops: CDR1 SEHNR, CDR2 FQNEAQ (reference sequence). Deletions cut 5 bases from V and 4 bases from J, with 14 bases between. The CDR3 runs 14 residues. CDR3 loop: CASSGRGTVTEAFF. CDR3 coding DNA: TGTGCCAGCAGCGGACGCGGGACGGTCACTGAAGCTTTCTTT.

CDR3 nucleotides: TGTGCCAGCAACCCCCAGACAGATACGCAGTATTTT. It encodes CASNPQTDTQYF. This sequence joins TRBV7-9 and TRBJ2-3; D remains ambiguous. The V end lost 7 bases, the J end lost 3 bases, and 8 bases lay between the germline ends. The CDR3 has 12 amino acids. The germline gives CDR1 SEHNR, CDR2 FQNEAQ (reference sequence).

The J gene is TRBJ2-5, the V gene TRBV9, with D perhaps matching TRBD2 (5 bases). Germline V CDR1 and CDR2: SGDLS, YYNGEE. The CDR3 sequence is 14 residues long. The V gene lost 0 bases and the J gene lost 4 bases, with 10 bases spanning the gap. CDR3 protein: CASSVGGSVETQYF. CDR3 sequence (DNA): TGTGCCAGCAGCGTAGGCGGTAGCGTAGAGACCCAGTACTTC.

The chain joins TRBV18 to TRBJ1-4; D is undetermined. There are 15 residues in the CDR3. The V and J ends lost 2 bases and 2 bases respectively, with 9 bases between them. Germline loops: CDR1 KGHSH, CDR2 LQKENI. For the CDR3, the DNA is TGTGCCAGCTCACCAAGTGGCAGCACTAATGAAAAACTGTTTTTT. Protein sequence: CASSPSGSTNEKLFF.

V usage is TRBV18 and J usage is TRBJ2-1; D gene ambiguous. Germline V CDR1 and CDR2: KGHSH, LQKENI. The CDR3 has 12 residues. Between the trimmed V and J ends, which lost 5 bases and 6 bases, there was a span of 8 bases. CDR3 residues: CASSSISNEQFF. CDR3 nucleotide sequence: TGTGCCAGCTCATCAATATCCAATGAGCAGTTCTTC.

The chain has TRBV6-1 and TRBJ2-5; no reliable D call. V lost 0 bases and J lost 9, with 5 bases in between. The CDR3 length is 11 residues. Germline CDR1 MNHNS, CDR2 SASEGT. CDR3 loop: CASSEAWAQYF. Here the CDR3 DNA reads TGTGCCAGCAGTGAAGCCTGGGCCCAGTACTTC.

J is TRBJ2-1 and V is TRBV9; weak D call: TRBD2 (6 bases). The CDR3 runs to 17 residues. The V end lost 0 bases, the J end lost 10 bases, and 23 bases lay between the germline ends. CDR1 SGDLS and CDR2 YYNGEE come from the germline V gene. The CDR3 nucleotides read TGTGCCAGCAGCGTAGGATCCTATGGGACCCAGGGAGGAGAGCAGTTCTTC. As protein: CASSVGSYGTQGGEQFF.

The chain combines TRBV30 with TRBJ1-4; TRBD1 aligns across 8 bases. This CDR3 is 12 amino acids long. Germline V lookup: CDR1 GTSNPN, CDR2 SVGIG (reference sequence). V lost 7 bases, J lost 8 bases, and 6 bases stayed unmatched. The CDR3 protein is CASRGQDEKLFF. The CDR3 DNA follows: TGTGCCTCTAGGGGACAGGACGAAAAACTGTTTTTT.

J is TRBJ2-2 and V is TRBV28; D uncertain. Trimming shortened V by 4 bases and J by 1 base, and 10 bases separated the two germline ends. CDR3 length equals 15 residues. Looked up from germline, CDR1 is MDHEN and CDR2 is SYDVKM. The CDR3 protein is CASSYLPGNTGELFF. In DNA form, the CDR3 reads TGTGCCAGCAGTTATCTTCCGGGGAACACCGGGGAGCTGTTTTTT.

V is TRBV28 and J is TRBJ2-7; 9 bases match TRBD1. Germline CDR1 and CDR2: MDHEN and SYDVKM. V trimming: 2 bases; J trimming: 7 bases; junction bases outside the gene matches: 6. The CDR3 has 14 residues. The CDR3 DNA reads TGTGCCAGCAGTTTAATACAGGGGGCGAGGGAGCAGTACTTC. It encodes CASSLIQGAREQYF.

This clone occurred a few times. The chain joins TRBV18 to TRBJ1-5; TRBD1 matches 9 bases. Unmatched junction bases numbered 8, after V lost 5 bases and J lost 6 bases. This CDR3 spans 15 amino acids. Germline assignment: CDR1 KGHSH and CDR2 LQKENI. CDR3 in DNA: TGTGCCAGCTCAAATAGGACAGGGGCAGGTCAGCCCCAGCATTTT. This translates into CASSNRTGAGQPQHF.

J is TRBJ2-6 and V is TRBV25-1; D is uncertain. CDR1 is MGHDK, CDR2 SYGVNS, per germline. Trimming removed 0 bases from V and 4 bases from J, with 4 bases in between. This CDR3 has 14 amino acids. The CDR3 sequence is CASSEYAGANVLTF. CDR3 nucleotide sequence: TGTGCCAGCAGTGAATATGCGGGGGCCAACGTCCTGACTTTC.